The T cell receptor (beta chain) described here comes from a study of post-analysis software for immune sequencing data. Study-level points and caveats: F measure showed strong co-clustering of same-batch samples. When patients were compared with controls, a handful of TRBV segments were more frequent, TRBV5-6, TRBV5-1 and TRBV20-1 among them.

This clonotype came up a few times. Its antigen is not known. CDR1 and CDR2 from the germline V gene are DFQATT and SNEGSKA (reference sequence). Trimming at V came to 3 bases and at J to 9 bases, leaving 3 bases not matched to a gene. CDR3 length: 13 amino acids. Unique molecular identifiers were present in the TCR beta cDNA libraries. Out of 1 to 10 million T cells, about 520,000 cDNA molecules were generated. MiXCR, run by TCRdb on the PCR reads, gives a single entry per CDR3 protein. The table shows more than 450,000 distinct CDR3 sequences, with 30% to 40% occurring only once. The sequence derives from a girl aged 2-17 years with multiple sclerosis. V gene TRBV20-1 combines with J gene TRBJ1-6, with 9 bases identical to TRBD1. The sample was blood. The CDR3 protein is CSARGQGRSPLHF. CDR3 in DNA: TGCAGTGCTAGGGGACAGGGACGTTCACCCCTCCACTTT.